Described below is a single T cell receptor (beta chain) sequence and its context. The data were obtained in a study of OX40 agonist ivuxolimab in advanced cancers. Some clones are missing from TCRdb's copy, which holds only in-frame ones; the method was immunoSEQ multiplex PCR. The data show fewer than 45,000 clones, with more than 80% seen just once and about 5.5% held by the top ten. CDR1 SGHTA and CDR2 FQGNSA come from the germline V gene. V lost 1 base and J 4 bases, leaving 9 bases between the germline ends. There are 14 residues in the CDR3. V is TRBV7-2 and J is TRBJ2-3; D is possibly TRBD2 (6 bases). This sequence was found in an adult with an advanced solid tumor such as melanoma, head and neck, liver or kidney cancer. Sample: CD4+ or CD8+ T cells sorted from blood, taken in a trial of the OX40 agonist ivuxolimab. In DNA, the CDR3 is TGTGCCAGCAGCTTAGGGGCGGGGTCAGATACGCAGTATTTT. Its protein is CASSLGAGSDTQYF.